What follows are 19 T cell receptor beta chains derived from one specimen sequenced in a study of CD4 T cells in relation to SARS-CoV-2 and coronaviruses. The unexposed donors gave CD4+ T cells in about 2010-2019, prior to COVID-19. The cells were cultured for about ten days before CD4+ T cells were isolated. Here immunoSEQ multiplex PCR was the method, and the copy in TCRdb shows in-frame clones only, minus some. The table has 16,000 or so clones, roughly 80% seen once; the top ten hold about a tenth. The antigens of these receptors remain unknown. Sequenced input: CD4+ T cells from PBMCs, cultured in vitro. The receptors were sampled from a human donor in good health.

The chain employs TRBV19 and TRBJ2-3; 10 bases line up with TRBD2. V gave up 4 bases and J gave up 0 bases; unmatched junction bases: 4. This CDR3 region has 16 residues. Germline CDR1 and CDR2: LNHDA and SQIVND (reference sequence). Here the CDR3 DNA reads TGTGCCAGTAGTACAAAGACTAGCGGGAGCACAGATACGCAGTATTTT. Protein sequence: CASSTKTSGSTDTQYF.

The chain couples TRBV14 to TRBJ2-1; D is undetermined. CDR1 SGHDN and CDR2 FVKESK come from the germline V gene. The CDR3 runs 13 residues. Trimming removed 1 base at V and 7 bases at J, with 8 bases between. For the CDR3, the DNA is TGTGCCAGCAGCCAAGTCGATCTGAATGAGCAGTTCTTC. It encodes CASSQVDLNEQFF.

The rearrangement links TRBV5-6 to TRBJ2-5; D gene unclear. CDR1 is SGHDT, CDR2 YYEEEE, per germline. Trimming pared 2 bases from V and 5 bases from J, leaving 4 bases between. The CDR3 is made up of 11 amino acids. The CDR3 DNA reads TGTGCCAGCAGCTTTGGGGAGACCCAGTACTTC. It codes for CASSFGETQYF.

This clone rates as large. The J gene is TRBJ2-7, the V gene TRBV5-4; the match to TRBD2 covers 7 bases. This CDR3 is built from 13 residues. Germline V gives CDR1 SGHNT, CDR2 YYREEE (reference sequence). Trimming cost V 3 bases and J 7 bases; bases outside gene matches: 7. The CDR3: CASSSGEGGEQYF. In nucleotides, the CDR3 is TGTGCCAGCAGCTCTGGGGAGGGAGGGGAGCAGTACTTC.

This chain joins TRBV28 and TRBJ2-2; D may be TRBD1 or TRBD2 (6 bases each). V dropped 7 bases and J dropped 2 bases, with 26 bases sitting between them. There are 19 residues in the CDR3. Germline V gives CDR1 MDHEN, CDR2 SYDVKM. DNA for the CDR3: TGTGCCAGCATCAACGGGGGAGAACAGGGCAGATTAAACACCGGGGAGCTGTTTTTT. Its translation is CASINGGEQGRLNTGELFF.

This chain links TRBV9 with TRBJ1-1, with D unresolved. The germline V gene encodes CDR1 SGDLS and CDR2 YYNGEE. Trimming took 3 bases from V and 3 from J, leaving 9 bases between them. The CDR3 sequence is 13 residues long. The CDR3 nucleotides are TGTGCCAGCAGCGATGGGCTGGACACTGAAGCTTTCTTT. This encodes CASSDGLDTEAFF.

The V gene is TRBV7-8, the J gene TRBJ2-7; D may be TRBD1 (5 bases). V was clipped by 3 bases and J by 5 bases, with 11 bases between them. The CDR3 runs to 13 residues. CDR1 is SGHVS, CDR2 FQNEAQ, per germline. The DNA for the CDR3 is TGTGCCAGCAGCTTGGATCTCAGGGACGAGCAGTACTTC. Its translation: CASSLDLRDEQYF. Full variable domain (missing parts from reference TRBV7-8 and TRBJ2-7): GAGVSQSPRYKVAKRGQDVALRCDPISGHVSLFWYQQALGQGPEFLTYFQNEAQLDKSGLPSDRFFAERPEGSVSTLKIQRTQQEDSAVYLCASSLDLRDEQYFGPGTRLTVT.

This CDR3 reads CASSAYEQYF. CDR3 coding DNA: TGTGCCAGTAGCGCTTACGAGCAGTACTTC. The chain combines TRBV28 with TRBJ2-7; a weak D match, TRBD2 (5 bases). The CDR3 consists of 10 residues. CDR1 is MDHEN, CDR2 SYDVKM, per germline. Trimming pared 9 bases from V and 4 bases from J, leaving 7 bases between.

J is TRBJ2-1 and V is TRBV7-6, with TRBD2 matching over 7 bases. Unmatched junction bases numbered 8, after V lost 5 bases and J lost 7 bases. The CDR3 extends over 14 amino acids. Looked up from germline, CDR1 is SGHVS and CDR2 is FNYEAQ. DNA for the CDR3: TGTGCCAGCAGCGCCAAAACTAGCGTAAATGAGCAGTTCTTC. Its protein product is CASSAKTSVNEQFF.

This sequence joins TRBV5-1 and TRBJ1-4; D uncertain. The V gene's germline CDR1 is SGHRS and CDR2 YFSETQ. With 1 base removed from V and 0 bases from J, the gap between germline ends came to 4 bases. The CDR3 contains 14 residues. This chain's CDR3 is CASSLTTTNEKLFF. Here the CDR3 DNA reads TGCGCCAGCAGCTTGACAACAACTAATGAAAAACTGTTTTTT.

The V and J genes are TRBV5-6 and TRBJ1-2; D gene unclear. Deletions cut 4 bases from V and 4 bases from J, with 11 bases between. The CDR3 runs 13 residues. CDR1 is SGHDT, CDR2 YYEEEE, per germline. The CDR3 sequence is CASSPGRTYGYTF. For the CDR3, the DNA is TGTGCCAGCAGCCCGGGTAGGACCTATGGCTACACCTTC.

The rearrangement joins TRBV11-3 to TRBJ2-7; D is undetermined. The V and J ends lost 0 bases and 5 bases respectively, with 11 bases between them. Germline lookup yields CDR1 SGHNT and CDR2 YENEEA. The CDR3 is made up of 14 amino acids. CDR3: CASSLDAASNEQYF. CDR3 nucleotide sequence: TGTGCCAGCAGCTTAGATGCGGCCAGTAACGAGCAGTACTTC.

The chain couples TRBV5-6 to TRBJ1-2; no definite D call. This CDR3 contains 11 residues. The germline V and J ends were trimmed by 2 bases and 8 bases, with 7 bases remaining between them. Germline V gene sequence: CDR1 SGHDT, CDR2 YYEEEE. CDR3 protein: CASSFDLGYTF. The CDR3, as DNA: TGTGCCAGCAGCTTTGACTTGGGCTACACCTTC.

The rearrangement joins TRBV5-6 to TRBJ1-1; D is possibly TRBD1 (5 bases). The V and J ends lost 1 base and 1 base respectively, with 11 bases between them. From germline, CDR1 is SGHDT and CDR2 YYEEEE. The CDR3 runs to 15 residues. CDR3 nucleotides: TGTGCCAGCAGCTTGAAAGGGGTGGGGAACACTGAAGCTTTCTTT. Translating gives CASSLKGVGNTEAFF.

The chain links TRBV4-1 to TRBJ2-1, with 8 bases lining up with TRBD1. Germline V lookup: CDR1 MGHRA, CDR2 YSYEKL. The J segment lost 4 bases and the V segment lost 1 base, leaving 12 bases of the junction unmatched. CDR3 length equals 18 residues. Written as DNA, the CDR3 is TGCGCCAGCAGCCAAGTTTTTCGCCAGGGGGCTTTTTACAATGAGCAGTTCTTC. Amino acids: CASSQVFRQGAFYNEQFF.

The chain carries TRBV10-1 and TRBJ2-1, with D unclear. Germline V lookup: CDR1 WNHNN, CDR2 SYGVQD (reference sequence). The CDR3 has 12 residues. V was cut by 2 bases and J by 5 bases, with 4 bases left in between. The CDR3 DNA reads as TGCGCCAGCAGTGAGGGACACAATGAGCAGTTCTTC. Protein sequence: CASSEGHNEQFF.

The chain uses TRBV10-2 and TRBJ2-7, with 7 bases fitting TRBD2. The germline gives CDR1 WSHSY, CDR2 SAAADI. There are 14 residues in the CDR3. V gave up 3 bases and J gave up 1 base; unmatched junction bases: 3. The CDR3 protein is CASSDGLGSYEQYF. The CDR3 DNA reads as TGCGCCAGCAGTGACGGACTAGGGTCCTACGAGCAGTACTTC.

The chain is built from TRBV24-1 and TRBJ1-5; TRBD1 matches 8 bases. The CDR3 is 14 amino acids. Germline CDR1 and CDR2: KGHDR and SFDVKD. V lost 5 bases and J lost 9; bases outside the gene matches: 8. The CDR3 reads CATSVGTGFSPQHF. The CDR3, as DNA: TGTGCCACCAGTGTAGGGACAGGTTTTTCGCCCCAGCATTTT.

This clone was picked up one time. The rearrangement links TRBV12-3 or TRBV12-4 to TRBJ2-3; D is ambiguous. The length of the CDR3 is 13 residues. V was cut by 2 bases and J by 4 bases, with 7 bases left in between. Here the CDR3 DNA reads TGTGCCAGCAGTTTACAGGATCCAGATACGCAGTATTTT. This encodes CASSLQDPDTQYF.